This passage covers 3 T cell receptor beta chains from one sample sequenced in a study of CD8 T cells in ankylosing spondylitis. Each CDR3 protein is one row after TCRdb ran MiXCR on the 5' RACE reads. Seen here are some 71,000 distinct CDR3 sequences, about 5.4% observed once, and the top ten hold about 2%. Sequencing was performed on blood, either unsorted or a sorted T cell fraction (not recorded which). Every receptor here comes from a male donor with ankylosing spondylitis or in good health (not recorded which).

This clonotype came up many times. The V call is TRBV12-3 or TRBV12-4, the J call TRBJ2-5; 8 bases map to TRBD1. The CDR3 contains 16 residues. V was pared by 6 bases and J by 0 bases, with 9 bases of the junction left unmatched. The CDR3 here is CASSLGQGTNQETQYF. Here the CDR3 DNA reads TGTGCCAGCAGCCTTGGACAGGGCACTAACCAAGAGACCCAGTACTTC.

This clonotype showed up many times. This chain links TRBV18 with TRBJ2-1, with D possibly TRBD2 on 6 matching bases. The V gene lost 0 bases and the J gene lost 7 bases, with 13 bases spanning the gap. CDR1 KGHSH and CDR2 LQKENI come from the germline V gene. This CDR3 has 15 residues. Here the CDR3 DNA reads TGTGCCAGCTCACCACCCTCCCCGGGGAGGAATGAGCAGTTCTTC. It specifies CASSPPSPGRNEQFF.

V gene TRBV7-9 combines with J gene TRBJ1-2; the D gene is possibly TRBD1 (5 bases). The CDR3 is 17 residues long. Between the trimmed V and J ends, which lost 1 base and 3 bases, there was a span of 18 bases. Per germline, CDR1 SEHNR and CDR2 FQNEAQ (reference sequence). The CDR3 sequence is CASSLGGAHLMDYGYTF. CDR3 coding DNA: TGTGCCAGCAGCTTAGGAGGGGCCCACCTAATGGACTATGGCTACACCTTC.